These 26 T cell receptor beta chains share one sample of origin, sequenced in a study of STAT5B mutations in CD4+ large granular lymphocyte leukemia. Method: immunoSEQ multiplex PCR; TCRdb's copy keeps in-frame clones and lacks some. The table lists around 24,000 clones, about 79% of them singletons. The sequencing input was CD4+ T cells from blood buffy coats. These receptors came from a human donor in good health.

J is TRBJ1-1 and V is TRBV28; no reliable D call. Trimming removed 5 bases at V and 4 bases at J, with 17 bases between. CDR3 length: 15 amino acids. Germline V gives CDR1 MDHEN, CDR2 SYDVKM. DNA for the CDR3: TGTGCCAGCAGTCCTGGTAGGGCGATGGGCACTGAAGCTTTCTTT. This translates into CASSPGRAMGTEAFF.

The chain recombines TRBV4-1 with TRBJ2-1; TRBD2 might be the D (6 bases). The CDR3 loop spans 14 amino acids. Trimming cost V 0 bases and J 8 bases, with 11 bases left between them. The germline gives CDR1 MGHRA, CDR2 YSYEKL. CDR3 protein: CASSQEETRYEQFF. In DNA form, the CDR3 reads TGCGCCAGCAGCCAAGAAGAGACTAGATATGAGCAGTTCTTC.

The gene calls are TRBV5-6 and TRBJ2-1, with 7 bases fitting TRBD2. With 7 bases clipped from V and 2 bases from J, the junction kept 9 bases outside the gene matches. CDR1 SGHDT and CDR2 YYEEEE come from the germline V gene. The CDR3 runs 15 residues. The CDR3: CASGQRGKTYNEQFF. The CDR3 DNA is TGTGCCAGCGGCCAGCGGGGTAAAACCTACAATGAGCAGTTCTTC.

J is TRBJ2-5 and V is TRBV5-1, with 11 bases that match TRBD2. In germline, CDR1 is SGHRS, CDR2 YFSETQ. J lost 2 bases, V lost 1 base, and 7 bases had no gene match. The CDR3 has 17 amino acids. The CDR3: CASSLRSSGGIQETQYF. The CDR3 DNA reads TGCGCCAGCAGCTTGAGGTCTAGCGGGGGGATTCAAGAGACCCAGTACTTC.

This clone was seen more than once but under ten times. The V and J genes are TRBV5-1 and TRBJ2-3; TRBD2 matches 9 bases. J gave up 4 bases and V 4 bases, and 7 bases lay outside the gene matches. This CDR3 is built from 15 residues. Germline CDR1 reads SGHRS; CDR2 reads YFSETQ. CDR3 in DNA: TGCGCCAGCAGCCGAGGTAGCGGGAGTGCAGATACGCAGTATTTT. Translating gives CASSRGSGSADTQYF.

The rearrangement links TRBV7-2 to TRBJ2-3, with 9 bases aligning to TRBD1. This CDR3 spans 15 amino acids. CDR1 is SGHTA, CDR2 FQGNSA, per germline. Trimming removed 4 bases from V and 7 bases from J; junction bases left unmatched: 9. CDR3 sequence reads: CASSSPTGGSNTQYF. DNA of the CDR3: TGTGCCAGCAGCTCCCCGACAGGGGGTTCCAATACGCAGTATTTT. The variable domain in full, with the rest retrieved from reference TRBV7-2 and TRBJ2-3, is GAGVSQSPSNKVTEKGKDVELRCDPISGHTALYWYRQSLGQGLEFLIYFQGNSAPDKSGLPSDRFSAERTGGSVSTLTIQRTQQEDSAVYLCASSSPTGGSNTQYFGPGTRLTVL.

The chain combines TRBV10-3 with TRBJ1-2; D is perhaps TRBD1 (5 bases). With 4 bases removed from V and 0 bases from J, the gap between germline ends came to 12 bases. Germline V gene data show CDR1 as ENHRY and CDR2 as SYGVKD. The CDR3 is 15 residues long. CDR3 sequence reads: CAISGGPQSNYGYTF. The CDR3, as DNA: TGTGCCATCAGTGGGGGACCACAGTCTAACTATGGCTACACCTTC.

The rearrangement joins TRBV20-1 to TRBJ1-1; 8 bases match TRBD1. The germline CDR1 and CDR2 sequences are DFQATT and SNEGSKA (reference sequence). The CDR3 is 11 residues long. Trimming took 3 bases from V and 10 from J; bases not matched to a gene: 4. The CDR3 protein is CSARGTGGAFF. CDR3 DNA sequence: TGCAGTGCTAGGGGTACAGGGGGAGCTTTCTTT.

The chain employs TRBV5-1 and TRBJ1-4; D remains unclear. CDR1 is SGHRS, CDR2 YFSETQ, per germline. The CDR3 is made up of 15 amino acids. V lost 5 bases and J 0 bases, leaving 11 bases between the germline ends. This chain's CDR3 is CASRGKPATNEKLFF. The CDR3 bases are TGCGCCAGCAGAGGTAAACCTGCAACTAATGAAAAACTGTTTTTT. The full variable domain, in which reference TRBV5-1 and TRBJ1-4 provide the parts outside the CDR3, is KAGVTQTPRYLIKTRGQQVTLSCSPISGHRSVSWYQQTPGQGLQFLFEYFSETQRNKGNFPGRFSGRQFSNSRSEMNVSTLELGDSALYLCASRGKPATNEKLFFGSGTQLSVL.

The rearrangement uses TRBV27 and TRBJ1-1, with 7 bases that match TRBD1. In germline, CDR1 is MNHEY, CDR2 SMNVEV (reference sequence). The CDR3 runs 13 residues. The junction had 12 bases not matched to a gene; V was cut back by 6 bases and J by 11 bases. The CDR3 DNA reads TGTGCCAGCAGACTCCCGGGACAGATGACGGCTTTCTTT. It is translated as CASRLPGQMTAFF.

The genes are TRBV6-6 and TRBJ1-5; D not resolved. The CDR3 is 14 amino acids. Germline V CDR1 and CDR2: MNHNY, SVGAGI (reference sequence). Deletions cut 2 bases from V and 7 bases from J, with 12 bases between. The CDR3 DNA reads as TGTGCCAGCAGTTACGGAAGGAGCGGGCAGCCCCAGCATTTT. Protein: CASSYGRSGQPQHF.

The genes are TRBV7-2 and TRBJ2-1; D may be TRBD1 (6 bases). The CDR3 contains 14 residues. Trimming pared 2 bases from V and 3 bases from J, leaving 8 bases between. CDR1 SGHTA and CDR2 FQGNSA come from the germline V gene. In DNA form, the CDR3 reads TGTGCCAGCAGCTTAAAACAGGGCTACAATGAGCAGTTCTTC. Amino acids: CASSLKQGYNEQFF.

There are a few counts of this clone. V gene TRBV9 combines with J gene TRBJ2-7; TRBD1 aligns across 9 bases. The CDR3 loop spans 15 amino acids. J lost 3 bases, V lost 4 bases, and 8 bases had no gene match. Germline V gene data show CDR1 as SGDLS and CDR2 as YYNGEE. In nucleotides, the CDR3 is TGTGCCAGCAGCCCCAAACCGGGACAGGGCTACGAGCAGTACTTC. Amino acid sequence: CASSPKPGQGYEQYF. Combining the CDR3 with reference TRBV9 and TRBJ2-7 gives the whole variable domain DSGVTQTPKHLITATGQRVTLRCSPRSGDLSVYWYQQSLDQGLQFLIQYYNGEERAKGNILERFSAQQFPDLHSELNLSSLELGDSALYFCASSPKPGQGYEQYFGPGTRLTVT.

The genes are TRBV28 and TRBJ2-3, with D possibly matching TRBD1 (5 bases). CDR3 size: 14 residues. The V and J ends lost 9 bases and 1 base respectively, with 14 bases between them. CDR1 and CDR2 from the germline V gene are MDHEN and SYDVKM. CDR3 in DNA: TGTGCCAGTAAAGGGGTTTTAGGCACAGATACGCAGTATTTT. Its protein product is CASKGVLGTDTQYF.

The V call is TRBV4-3, the J call TRBJ2-5; unclear D gene. The germline CDR1 and CDR2 sequences are LGHNA and YSLEER. This CDR3 region has 14 residues. V was cut by 0 bases and J by 10 bases, with 15 bases left in between. CDR3 nucleotide sequence: TGCGCCAGCAGCCAAGATTTCCCTGGGGAACACCAGTACTTC. Amino acid sequence: CASSQDFPGEHQYF.

This chain joins TRBV2 and TRBJ2-2; TRBD2 might be the D (6 bases). The CDR3 extends over 14 amino acids. The germline V and J ends were trimmed by 4 bases and 5 bases, with 11 bases remaining between them. CDR1 and CDR2 from the germline V gene are SNHLY and FYNNEI. CDR3 DNA sequence: TGTGCCAGCAGTGTAACTAGCAGAACCGGGGAGCTGTTTTTT. Translation: CASSVTSRTGELFF.

The rearrangement links TRBV7-9 to TRBJ2-7; a possible D gene is TRBD1 (6 bases). V lost 1 base to trimming and J lost 12 bases, with 19 bases between them. The CDR3 totals 14 residues. In germline, CDR1 is SEHNR, CDR2 FQNEAQ (reference sequence). The CDR3 region is CASSLGGLAGSLYV. CDR3 nucleotide sequence: TGTGCCAGCAGCTTAGGGGGGCTAGCCGGGTCGTTGTACGTC.

The chain joins TRBV10-3 to TRBJ1-5; weak D call: TRBD1 (5 bases). Trimming took 6 bases from V and 3 from J, leaving 9 bases between them. Per the germline V gene, CDR1 is ENHRY and CDR2 is SYGVKD. This CDR3 region has 13 residues. As DNA, the CDR3 is TGTGCCATCAGCCAGGGAGCCAATCAGCCCCAGCATTTT. Protein: CAISQGANQPQHF.

The chain is built from TRBV29-1 and TRBJ2-1; 12 bases align to TRBD1. The CDR3 loop spans 13 amino acids. Germline CDR1 SQVTM, CDR2 ANQGSEA. The junction had 5 bases not matched to a gene; V was cut back by 6 bases and J by 8 bases. The CDR3 nucleotides read TGCAGCGTGCCGGGACAGGGGGCCGATGAGCAGTTCTTC. Amino acid sequence: CSVPGQGADEQFF.

The chain combines TRBV28 with TRBJ2-1; perhaps TRBD1 as D (5 bases). The CDR3 runs to 13 residues. Between the trimmed V and J ends, which lost 7 bases and 5 bases, there was a span of 12 bases. The germline gives CDR1 MDHEN, CDR2 SYDVKM. The DNA for the CDR3 is TGTGCCAGCACAGGGCTAGTTAACAATGAGCAGTTCTTC. Translating gives CASTGLVNNEQFF.

The V call is TRBV18, the J call TRBJ2-1; D might be TRBD1 or TRBD2, each matching 6 bases. Germline V CDR1 and CDR2: KGHSH, LQKENI. There are 13 residues in the CDR3. The V end was cut by 1 base, the J end by 10 bases, with 11 bases between. CDR3 nucleotides: TGTGCCAGCTCACCACAGATGGGGGGCGAGCAGTTCTTC. Protein product: CASSPQMGGEQFF.

The chain combines TRBV9 with TRBJ1-1, with D tentatively TRBD1 (5 bases). The CDR3 loop spans 17 amino acids. V was shortened by 4 bases and J by 0 bases, with 19 bases between the two germline ends. Germline loops: CDR1 SGDLS, CDR2 YYNGEE. The CDR3 loop is CASSSRSPGPLNTEAFF. The CDR3 DNA sequence: TGTGCCAGCAGCTCACGATCCCCGGGACCGCTGAACACTGAAGCTTTCTTT.

The table lists this clone with a few counts. The chain uses TRBV27 and TRBJ2-1; 8 nucleotides match TRBD1. V trimming: 5 bases; J trimming: 8 bases; junction bases outside the gene matches: 11. Germline CDR1 MNHEY, CDR2 SMNVEV (reference sequence). This CDR3 is built from 15 residues. This chain's CDR3 is CASSPGQGLSYEQFF. The CDR3 DNA follows: TGTGCCAGCAGTCCCGGACAGGGTTTATCATATGAGCAGTTCTTC.

The rearrangement links TRBV5-1 to TRBJ2-1, with TRBD2 matching over 9 bases. Germline V gene sequence: CDR1 SGHRS, CDR2 YFSETQ. V was clipped by 4 bases and J by 8 bases; unmatched bases: 13. The CDR3 contains 16 residues. The CDR3 sequence: CASSLAAGGGPHEQFF. CDR3 nucleotides: TGCGCCAGCAGCCTGGCGGCGGGAGGGGGCCCCCATGAGCAGTTCTTC.

The DNA for the CDR3 is TGCGCCAGCAACCGGGACTTAAGAACAGCCGGGGAGCTGTTTTTT. Protein product: CASNRDLRTAGELFF. This chain uses TRBV5-1 with TRBJ2-2, with a possible D match to TRBD2 (6 bases). The CDR3 runs 15 residues. V lost 6 bases to trimming and J lost 6 bases, with 18 bases between them. CDR1 SGHRS and CDR2 YFSETQ come from the germline V gene.

This clone has more than one count but fewer than ten. CDR3 nucleotides: TGTGCCAGCAGCACCACAGGGGGGACTGAAGCTTTCTTT. It is translated as CASSTTGGTEAFF. The chain uses TRBV7-2 and TRBJ1-1, with 8 bases lining up with TRBD1. The CDR3 sequence is 13 residues long. Per germline, CDR1 SGHTA and CDR2 FQGNSA. After removal of 5 bases from V and 5 bases from J, the junction contained 4 bases not matched to a gene.